This T cell receptor (beta chain) emerged from a study of T cells in localized non-small cell lung cancer. General study findings and limits: Of the top 100 tumor clones, median 57 were in adjacent lung, 25 to 30 among its top 100.

The assay was immunoSEQ multiplex PCR, and TCRdb's table has in-frame clones only and misses some. The data contain roughly 30,000 clones, 75% to 95% of them singletons. CDR3 length: 13 residues. Germline assignment: CDR1 SNHLY and CDR2 FYNNEI. V was shortened by 6 bases and J by 0 bases, with 9 bases between the two germline ends. About this clone: Antigen specificity is unknown.

The V gene is TRBV2, the J gene TRBJ2-7, with D hard to call. The clonotype was recovered from a female donor at least 60 years old with stage I lung adenocarcinoma. The material was peripheral blood, obtained before any cancer treatment. The CDR3 region is CASRFAASYEQYF. In DNA, the CDR3 is TGTGCCAGCAGATTTGCAGCCTCCTACGAGCAGTACTTC.